A selection of T cell receptor beta chains follows, all from one sample in a study of blood T cell repertoires in COVID-19. The assay was immunoSEQ multiplex PCR, and TCRdb's table has in-frame clones only and misses some. The sample comprises roughly 150,000 clones, 65% to 90% of which are singletons, and over 2.5% rests with the top ten. The sample taken for sequencing was peripheral blood. The receptors originated from a man aged 45 to 65 with acute or convalescent COVID-19. Both conserved end residues are part of each CDR3. Each record gives: J gene, V gene, clone size, CDR3 length, CDR3 protein. Part of the rows lack a size; the others show once, few, many or a class for expanded clones.

J gene: TRBJ2-3
V gene: TRBV5-1
clone size: NA
CDR3 length: 16
CDR3 protein: CASRLPTSGAVDTQYF

J gene: TRBJ2-7
V gene: TRBV28
clone size: NA
CDR3 length: 14
CDR3 protein: CASSLPQRYSEQYF

J gene: TRBJ2-7
V gene: TRBV6-5
clone size: NA
CDR3 length: 15
CDR3 protein: CASSYSQGEAYEQYF

J gene: TRBJ1-1
V gene: TRBV6-5
clone size: once
CDR3 length: 15
CDR3 protein: CASSYTSRGNTEAFF

J gene: TRBJ1-6
V gene: TRBV12-5
clone size: NA
CDR3 length: 15
CDR3 protein: CASGSGSSYNSPLHF

J gene: TRBJ1-1
V gene: TRBV4-1
clone size: NA
CDR3 length: 11
CDR3 protein: CASSRGTARFF

J gene: TRBJ2-1
V gene: TRBV18
clone size: NA
CDR3 length: 14
CDR3 protein: CASSLRPRGAEQFF

J gene: TRBJ1-2
V gene: TRBV7-9
clone size: once
CDR3 length: 12
CDR3 protein: CASSLLAAGYTF

J gene: TRBJ1-2
V gene: TRBV6-6
clone size: NA
CDR3 length: 16
CDR3 protein: CASSYSGQGQNYGYTF

J gene: TRBJ2-5
V gene: TRBV6-5
clone size: NA
CDR3 length: 15
CDR3 protein: CASSYVGRGLETQYF

J gene: TRBJ2-3
V gene: TRBV5-1
clone size: NA
CDR3 length: 18
CDR3 protein: CASSLGLGSGGRTDTQYF

J gene: TRBJ1-1
V gene: TRBV7-8
clone size: NA
CDR3 length: 14
CDR3 protein: CASSLAAVNTEAFF

J gene: TRBJ1-6
V gene: TRBV18
clone size: NA
CDR3 length: 15
CDR3 protein: CASSPGQGIDSPLHF

J gene: TRBJ1-6
V gene: TRBV12-5
clone size: NA
CDR3 length: 14
CDR3 protein: CASGPTGGDSPLHF

J gene: TRBJ1-1
V gene: TRBV15
clone size: NA
CDR3 length: 14
CDR3 protein: CATAYLRRDTEAFF

J gene: TRBJ2-7
V gene: TRBV18
clone size: NA
CDR3 length: 13
CDR3 protein: CASSGDISYEQYF

J gene: TRBJ1-3
V gene: TRBV5-1
clone size: NA
CDR3 length: 14
CDR3 protein: CASSLDSHGNTIYF

J gene: TRBJ2-1
V gene: TRBV6-5
clone size: NA
CDR3 length: 14
CDR3 protein: CASTPGTGYNEQFF

J gene: TRBJ1-6
V gene: TRBV27
clone size: NA
CDR3 length: 15
CDR3 protein: CASSLRDRVDSPLHF

J gene: TRBJ2-7
V gene: TRBV5-1
clone size: NA
CDR3 length: 15
CDR3 protein: CASSLAMDRSYEQYF

J gene: TRBJ1-3
V gene: TRBV6-5
clone size: NA
CDR3 length: 15
CDR3 protein: CASSYSGRFGNTIYF

J gene: TRBJ2-6
V gene: TRBV7-3
clone size: NA
CDR3 length: 18
CDR3 protein: CASSNPGTASSGANVLTF

J gene: TRBJ1-4
V gene: TRBV6-5
clone size: NA
CDR3 length: 16
CDR3 protein: CASSYSTVREDEKLFF

J gene: TRBJ2-1
V gene: TRBV7-3
clone size: NA
CDR3 length: 16
CDR3 protein: CASSPKASGSYNEQFF

J gene: TRBJ1-1
V gene: TRBV2
clone size: many
CDR3 length: 13
CDR3 protein: CASSEARNTEAFF

J gene: TRBJ2-7
V gene: TRBV5-1
clone size: NA
CDR3 length: 12
CDR3 protein: CASSVGHYEQYF

J gene: TRBJ2-7
V gene: TRBV2
clone size: NA
CDR3 length: 14
CDR3 protein: CASSSQGLPYEQYF

J gene: TRBJ2-3
V gene: TRBV28
clone size: NA
CDR3 length: 16
CDR3 protein: CASSSPTSGSTDTQYF

J gene: TRBJ2-3
V gene: TRBV5-6
clone size: once
CDR3 length: 16
CDR3 protein: CASSVGTGTSTDTQYF

J gene: TRBJ2-2
V gene: TRBV28
clone size: NA
CDR3 length: 15
CDR3 protein: CASSPGQGAVGELFF

J gene: TRBJ2-7
V gene: TRBV2
clone size: NA
CDR3 length: 13
CDR3 protein: CASGGVGSYEQYF

J gene: TRBJ1-2
V gene: TRBV15
clone size: NA
CDR3 length: 12
CDR3 protein: CATSGTEYGYTF

J gene: TRBJ1-4
V gene: TRBV2
clone size: NA
CDR3 length: 12
CDR3 protein: CASSANRDQLFF

J gene: TRBJ1-2
V gene: TRBV5-6
clone size: NA
CDR3 length: 11
CDR3 protein: CASSLSYGYTF